Following are 12 T cell receptor beta chains from one sample sequenced in a study of graft-versus-host responses after intestinal transplantation (dated by TCRdb to about 2021). The antigens for these receptors are not known. The sample's time point label, decoded: cells obtained before transplantation from donor or recipient. Library prep was done by the immunoSEQ multiplex PCR assay. This is the immuneACCESS table as TCRdb keeps it, with only in-frame sequences that have V and J called. A part of the clones is gone; compared with another copy, unresolved V genes explain less than half, and the rest is unexplained. This sample holds about 120,000 clones; around nine tenths were observed only once. The top ten hold roughly 0.24% of the sample. Sequencing was performed on unstimulated CD4+ T cells sorted from spleen or lymph node cells, taken before transplant. Receptors originate from a human donor who was the organ donor for an intestinal transplant.

The V call is TRBV18, the J call TRBJ1-2; the D gene is possibly TRBD1 (6 bases). CDR3 length: 14 amino acids. Trimming pared 1 base from V and 8 bases from J, leaving 14 bases between. Germline V gene lookup returns CDR1 KGHSH and CDR2 LQKENI. This CDR3 reads CASSPREQGGGYTF. Here the CDR3 DNA reads TGTGCCAGCTCACCACGCGAACAGGGTGGAGGCTACACCTTC.

In nucleotides, the CDR3 is TGTGCCAGCAGCCAAGGTCCCGGGGGGTTTCGAGCGGGAGCAACAGATACGCAGTATTTT. Translating gives CASSQGPGGFRAGATDTQYF. V and J are TRBV4-2 and TRBJ2-3; 8 bases map to TRBD2. CDR1 and CDR2 from the germline V gene are LGHNA and YNFKEQ. V lost 1 base and J lost 3; bases outside the gene matches: 18. CDR3 size: 20 residues.

As for this clone: Within the sample, other DNA sequences also encode this same CDR3. The genes are TRBV10-3 and TRBJ1-1; TRBD1 is a possible D gene (5 bases). Deletions cut 4 bases from V and 4 bases from J, with 16 bases between. CDR3 length: 15 amino acids. The V gene's germline CDR1 is ENHRY and CDR2 SYGVKD. This chain's CDR3 is CAISAGLLRGTEAFF. CDR3 DNA: TGTGCCATCAGTGCAGGGCTGTTAAGAGGCACTGAAGCTTTCTTT.

The rearrangement joins TRBV6-1 to TRBJ2-5; D is possibly TRBD1 or TRBD2 (6 bases each). Between the trimmed V and J ends, which lost 6 bases and 1 base, there was a span of 12 bases. The germline V gene has CDR1 MNHNS and CDR2 SASEGT. This CDR3 is 14 amino acids long. The CDR3 coding sequence is TGTGCCAGCAGCCAGGGGCGGGGCCAAGAGACCCAGTACTTC. Translated, it gives CASSQGRGQETQYF.

This sequence joins TRBV19 and TRBJ2-1, with 9 bases matching TRBD2. The CDR3 length is 15 residues. Germline CDR1 LNHDA, CDR2 SQIVND (reference sequence). With V trimmed by 6 bases and J by 8 bases, 11 bases remained unmatched. The CDR3 nucleotides are TGTGCCAGTAGAGCCGGTTTAGTAGCGGGAGATGAGCAGTTCTTC. This codes for CASRAGLVAGDEQFF. Full variable domain (outside the CDR3, taken from reference TRBV19 and TRBJ2-1): DGGITQSPKYLFRKEGQNVTLSCEQNLNHDAMYWYRQDPGQGLRLIYYSQIVNDFQKGDIAEGYSVSREKKESFPLTVTSAQKNPTAFYLCASRAGLVAGDEQFFGPGTRLTVL.

The V call is TRBV7-9, the J call TRBJ1-2, with 8 bases that match TRBD1. Germline CDR1 and CDR2: SEHNR and FQNEAQ (reference sequence). The CDR3 runs 18 residues. V lost 2 bases to trimming and J lost 8 bases; unmatched junction nucleotides: 19. The CDR3 loop is CASSLYFMEGGQGGGYTF. CDR3 DNA sequence: TGTGCCAGCAGCTTATATTTCATGGAAGGAGGACAGGGTGGCGGCTACACCTTC.

V usage is TRBV14 and J usage is TRBJ2-7, with 7 positions matching TRBD2. CDR1 is SGHDN and CDR2 is FVKESK in the germline V gene. The CDR3 loop spans 13 amino acids. V lost 1 base to trimming and J lost 6 bases; unmatched junction nucleotides: 3. The DNA of the CDR3 is TGTGCCAGCAGCCAAGTGGGAGGGGCCGAGCAGTACTTC. As protein: CASSQVGGAEQYF.

As concerns this clone: Other nucleotide sequences in the sample specify the same CDR3. This chain uses TRBV28 with TRBJ2-5, with 7 bases aligning to TRBD1. Trimming cost V 8 bases and J 2 bases; bases outside gene matches: 5. Germline V gene sequence: CDR1 MDHEN, CDR2 SYDVKM. CDR3 length equals 13 residues. The CDR3 bases are TGTGCCAGCGGCAGCAGGGGGCAAGAGACCCAGTACTTC. Amino acids: CASGSRGQETQYF.

This clone was observed a few times. The J gene is TRBJ1-5, the V gene TRBV5-5; D call uncertain. Germline V CDR1 and CDR2: SGHKS, YYEKEE (reference sequence). The CDR3 sequence is 15 residues long. The V gene lost 0 bases and the J gene lost 3 bases, with 10 bases spanning the gap. In nucleotides, the CDR3 is TGTGCCAGCAGCTTGGAGCAGAACCTCAATCAGCCCCAGCATTTT. As protein: CASSLEQNLNQPQHF.

This clone has a handful of counts. The J gene is TRBJ1-4, the V gene TRBV4-1; D may be TRBD1 (5 bases). The germline gives CDR1 MGHRA, CDR2 YSYEKL. This CDR3 has 14 amino acids. V lost 3 bases to trimming and J lost 5 bases, with 10 bases between them. The CDR3 nucleotides are TGCGCCAGCAGCCACCGACAGTCAAATGAAAAACTGTTTTTT. Its protein product is CASSHRQSNEKLFF.

This sequence joins TRBV7-8 and TRBJ2-7; a weak D match, TRBD1 (6 bases). Trimming took off 1 base at V and 6 bases at J, with 19 bases between the two ends. Germline lookup yields CDR1 SGHVS and CDR2 FQNEAQ. This CDR3 region has 16 residues. The CDR3 DNA sequence: TGTGCCAGCAGCTTAGGAAGGACAGTATTCCTAGGCGAGCAGTACTTC. Encoded protein: CASSLGRTVFLGEQYF.

This chain connects TRBV29-1 to TRBJ1-1, with a possible D match to TRBD1 (6 bases). The germline V gene has CDR1 SQVTM and CDR2 ANQGSEA. This CDR3 comprises 12 residues. V was cut by 4 bases and J by 7 bases, with 13 bases left in between. CDR3 in DNA: TGCAGCGTTGGGGGGGCGTTGGGTGAAGCTTTCTTT. Its translation: CSVGGALGEAFF.